Following are 27 T cell receptor beta chains from one sample sequenced in a study of OX40 agonist ivuxolimab in advanced cancers. The data were produced by immunoSEQ multiplex PCR, yet TCRdb's version contains in-frame clones alone and is incomplete. The table shows about 71,000 clones, with roughly 78% occurring only once. The starting material was CD4+ or CD8+ T cells sorted from blood, obtained in a trial of the OX40 agonist ivuxolimab. Receptors originate from an adult with an advanced solid tumor such as melanoma, head and neck, liver or kidney cancer.

This chain connects TRBV27 to TRBJ2-7, with 8 bases lining up with TRBD2. The CDR3 has 14 residues. V lost 2 bases to trimming and J lost 7 bases; unmatched junction nucleotides: 7. The germline CDR1 and CDR2 sequences are MNHEY and SMNVEV (reference sequence). DNA for the CDR3: TGTGCCAGCAGTTTACGGGAGGGGTTCGGAGAGCAGTACTTC. Translation gives CASSLREGFGEQYF.

J is TRBJ2-2 and V is TRBV14; D could derive from TRBD1 or TRBD2 (6 bases each). V was trimmed by 0 bases and J by 3 bases, leaving 11 bases between them. The CDR3 has 16 residues. The V gene's germline CDR1 is SGHDN and CDR2 FVKESK. CDR3 loop: CASSQDWGADTGELFF. CDR3 coding DNA: TGTGCCAGCAGCCAAGATTGGGGGGCAGACACCGGGGAGCTGTTTTTT.

The chain uses TRBV28 and TRBJ1-3; TRBD1 is a possible D gene (5 bases). Germline V CDR1 and CDR2: MDHEN, SYDVKM. The CDR3 totals 13 residues. V was pared by 10 bases and J by 1 base, with 11 bases between. The CDR3 is CATRPGSGNTIYF. CDR3 nucleotides: TGTGCCACCCGTCCAGGGTCTGGAAACACCATATATTTT.

The J gene is TRBJ2-2, the V gene TRBV5-1; 8 bases match TRBD1. Germline CDR1 SGHRS, CDR2 YFSETQ. The CDR3 contains 16 residues. The ends lost 5 bases at V and 3 bases at J; junction bases unmatched: 9. The CDR3: CASRPGQGWDTGELFF. The CDR3 coding sequence is TGCGCCAGCAGACCCGGACAGGGTTGGGACACCGGGGAGCTGTTTTTT.

This chain connects TRBV15 to TRBJ2-3; D may match TRBD1 or TRBD2 (6 bases each). V was clipped by 0 bases and J by 10 bases, with 23 bases between them. The CDR3 is made up of 17 amino acids. CDR1 is LNHNV, CDR2 YYDKDF, per germline (reference sequence). The CDR3 region has the DNA TGTGCCACCAGCAGAGATCGGGGGTCGGGCCAGGGGATGGCGCAGTATTTT. Translation gives CATSRDRGSGQGMAQYF. Based on the CDR3 plus reference TRBV15 and TRBJ2-3, the full variable domain is DAMVIQNPRYQVTQFGKPVTLSCSQTLNHNVMYWYQQKSSQAPKLLFHYYDKDFNNEADTPDNFQSRRPNTSFCFLDIRSPGLGDTAMYLCATSRDRGSGQGMAQYFGPGTRLTVL.

The chain combines TRBV2 with TRBJ2-5; D is unresolved. The CDR3 has 14 amino acids. Trimming stripped 6 bases from V and 5 bases from J, with 16 bases between. Germline CDR1 reads SNHLY; CDR2 reads FYNNEI. The CDR3 region has the DNA TGTGCCAGCAGGAAAACCGGGCTCGCGGAGACCCAGTACTTC. Amino acid sequence: CASRKTGLAETQYF.

The chain joins TRBV7-2 to TRBJ2-7, with D possibly being TRBD1 (6 bases). Germline-derived CDR1 and CDR2 are SGHTA and FQGNSA. The V end lost 6 bases, the J end lost 4 bases, and 22 bases lay between the germline ends. The CDR3 consists of 16 residues. Written as DNA, the CDR3 is TGTGCCAGCAGTTCTATGATCCTAGGGGGTGGGTACGAGCAGTACTTC. Its translation: CASSSMILGGGYEQYF.

The rearrangement joins TRBV15 to TRBJ2-7, with 7 bases fitting TRBD2. The germline V gene has CDR1 LNHNV and CDR2 YYDKDF (reference sequence). The ends lost 0 bases at V and 1 base at J; junction bases unmatched: 3. This CDR3 spans 15 amino acids. CDR3 sequence reads: CATSREGSGSYEQYF. CDR3 sequence (DNA): TGTGCCACCAGCAGAGAAGGTAGCGGGTCCTACGAGCAGTACTTC.

The genes are TRBV6-5 and TRBJ1-6; 7 bases are shared with TRBD1. The CDR3 covers 15 residues. The V and J ends lost 0 bases and 8 bases, in that order; junction bases with no gene match: 4. The germline CDR1 and CDR2 sequences are MNHEY and SVGAGI. For the CDR3, the DNA is TGTGCCAGCAGTTACTCGAACAGGGGACATTCACCCCTCCACTTT. Its protein is CASSYSNRGHSPLHF.

The chain carries TRBV18 and TRBJ1-4, with D uncertain. Germline V CDR1 and CDR2: KGHSH, LQKENI. The length of the CDR3 is 19 residues. Deletions cut 1 base from V and 0 bases from J, with 18 bases between. CDR3 residues: CASSPRGPVGIATNEKLFF. The CDR3 DNA sequence: TGTGCCAGCTCACCACGTGGACCGGTCGGGATTGCAACTAATGAAAAACTGTTTTTT.

V gene TRBV5-1 combines with J gene TRBJ2-2, with 9 bases that match TRBD1. Germline-derived CDR1 and CDR2 are SGHRS and YFSETQ. Trimming at V came to 2 bases and at J to 10 bases, leaving 6 bases not matched to a gene. The CDR3 contains 14 residues. In DNA form, the CDR3 reads TGCGCCAGCAGCTTACCGGGACAGGGAGTGGAGCTGTTTTTT. This codes for CASSLPGQGVELFF. Combining the CDR3 with reference TRBV5-1 and TRBJ2-2 gives the whole variable domain KAGVTQTPRYLIKTRGQQVTLSCSPISGHRSVSWYQQTPGQGLQFLFEYFSETQRNKGNFPGRFSGRQFSNSRSEMNVSTLELGDSALYLCASSLPGQGVELFFGEGSRLTVL.

The chain combines TRBV5-1 with TRBJ1-1; D is unresolved. Germline values: CDR1 SGHRS, CDR2 YFSETQ. CDR3 size: 14 residues. V shed 6 bases and J shed 0 bases, with 12 bases lying between them. In DNA, the CDR3 is TGCGCCAGCAAAAGCGGACCCGTGAACACTGAAGCTTTCTTT. Translating gives CASKSGPVNTEAFF.

This chain links TRBV6-1 with TRBJ2-1; TRBD2 matches 9 bases. Trimming at V came to 6 bases and at J to 6 bases, leaving 9 bases not matched to a gene. The CDR3 is 15 residues long. The germline gives CDR1 MNHNS, CDR2 SASEGT. The DNA for the CDR3 is TGTGCCAGCAGGCGAGCGGGGGGCACCGCCAATGAGCAGTTCTTC. As protein: CASRRAGGTANEQFF.

This clone appeared a few times. This sequence joins TRBV5-6 and TRBJ1-2; D remains ambiguous. CDR1 SGHDT and CDR2 YYEEEE come from the germline V gene. This CDR3 comprises 11 residues. V gave up 0 bases and J gave up 7 bases, with 4 bases separating them. Written as DNA, the CDR3 is TGTGCCAGCAGCTTGGGGTTTGGCTACACCTTC. Translating gives CASSLGFGYTF.

The CDR3 nucleotides read TGTGCCAGCAGTCCGCCTGGGGGCCTGAACACTGAAGCTTTCTTT. Translation: CASSPPGGLNTEAFF. The chain combines TRBV28 with TRBJ1-1; D possibly corresponds to TRBD1 (6 bases). V lost 5 bases to trimming and J lost 0 bases, with 13 bases between them. The CDR3 is made up of 15 amino acids. In germline, CDR1 is MDHEN, CDR2 SYDVKM.

The CDR3 DNA reads TGCGCCAGCAGCCAAGGGACAGGGGCGCCAAATGAAAAACTGTTTTTT. Translating it yields CASSQGTGAPNEKLFF. This rearrangement joins TRBV4-3 to TRBJ1-4, with 9 bases identical to TRBD1. Germline V CDR1 and CDR2: LGHNA, YSLEER. Unmatched junction bases numbered 5, after V lost 1 base and J lost 5 bases. The CDR3 has 16 amino acids.

J is TRBJ2-7 and V is TRBV15; no clear D. This CDR3 has 13 residues. Germline values: CDR1 LNHNV, CDR2 YYDKDF (reference sequence). V was shortened by 3 bases and J by 6 bases, with 12 bases between the two germline ends. CDR3 residues: CATSSLVRPEQYF. CDR3 nucleotides: TGTGCCACCAGCAGCCTCGTCAGGCCCGAGCAGTACTTC.

The chain carries TRBV7-2 and TRBJ2-1; the D gene is possibly TRBD1 (5 bases). CDR3 length: 14 residues. CDR1 and CDR2 (germline): SGHTA, FQGNSA. Deletions cut 1 base from V and 7 bases from J, with 11 bases between. For the CDR3, the DNA is TGTGCCAGCAGCTTAGTAGGGGTACCTAATGAGCAGTTCTTC. It is translated as CASSLVGVPNEQFF.

This clone was picked up a small number of times. This chain uses TRBV19 with TRBJ2-5, with 11 bases aligning to TRBD1. V lost 5 bases and J lost 3; bases outside the gene matches: 5. From germline, CDR1 is LNHDA and CDR2 SQIVND (reference sequence). This CDR3 is 15 amino acids long. The CDR3 DNA follows: TGTGCCAGTAGTGAATGGACAGGGGGCAAAGAGACCCAGTACTTC. Residues: CASSEWTGGKETQYF.

The chain links TRBV29-1 to TRBJ1-1; D perhaps matches TRBD1 (6 bases). Germline CDR1 and CDR2: SQVTM and ANQGSEA. V was trimmed by 1 base and J by 8 bases, leaving 11 bases between them. CDR3 length: 12 amino acids. DNA for the CDR3: TGCAGCGTTGAAGGGGTAGGGGGGGAAGCTTTCTTT. It is translated as CSVEGVGGEAFF.

The chain uses TRBV5-1 and TRBJ2-7; the match to TRBD2 covers 13 bases. The CDR3 is made up of 14 amino acids. V was clipped by 5 bases and J by 4 bases; unmatched bases: 3. Per the germline V gene, CDR1 is SGHRS and CDR2 is YFSETQ. CDR3 loop: CASRGLAGPYEQYF. In DNA, the CDR3 is TGCGCCAGCAGGGGACTAGCGGGGCCGTACGAGCAGTACTTC.

The rearrangement uses TRBV7-9 and TRBJ1-2, with D unclear. Per germline, CDR1 SEHNR and CDR2 FQNEAQ (reference sequence). The V end lost 4 bases, the J end lost 8 bases, and 14 bases lay between the germline ends. The length of the CDR3 is 13 residues. CDR3 amino acids: CASSSPGVGGYTF. CDR3 DNA: TGTGCCAGCAGCTCCCCCGGGGTTGGGGGCTACACCTTC.

This chain links TRBV5-1 with TRBJ2-7; D possibly matches TRBD1 or TRBD2 (7 bases each). Germline-derived CDR1 and CDR2 are SGHRS and YFSETQ. There are 15 residues in the CDR3. V lost 2 bases and J 1 base, leaving 13 bases between the germline ends. CDR3 region: CASSFGTAGSYEQYF. The CDR3 coding sequence is TGCGCCAGCAGCTTCGGGACAGCGGGGTCCTACGAGCAGTACTTC.

This clone has a single count. Other DNA sequences in this sample translate to the same CDR3. The chain recombines TRBV30 with TRBJ2-7; 9 nucleotides line up with TRBD2. V lost 3 bases to trimming and J lost 1 base; unmatched junction nucleotides: 22. Germline lookup yields CDR1 GTSNPN and CDR2 SVGIG (reference sequence). CDR3 size: 20 residues. Written as DNA, the CDR3 is TGTGCCTGGAGGAGGTACAGGGTGCAGGGACTAGCAGGAGGGTCCTACGAGCAGTACTTC. Translation gives CAWRRYRVQGLAGGSYEQYF.

This chain joins TRBV14 and TRBJ2-1; 7 positions match TRBD1. Germline-derived CDR1 and CDR2 are SGHDN and FVKESK. V was pared by 3 bases and J by 3 bases, with 11 bases of the junction left unmatched. The CDR3 totals 17 residues. CDR3 sequence: CASSQPGGFKNYNEQFF. CDR3 bases: TGTGCCAGCAGCCAGCCAGGGGGTTTCAAAAACTACAATGAGCAGTTCTTC.

This rearrangement joins TRBV7-2 to TRBJ2-6; D remains unclear. V was clipped by 2 bases and J by 4 bases, with 9 bases between them. The CDR3 is made up of 15 amino acids. In germline, CDR1 is SGHTA, CDR2 FQGNSA. The DNA of the CDR3 is TGTGCCAGCAGCTTAAAAGGGCGCGGGGCCAACGTCCTGACTTTC. Amino acid sequence: CASSLKGRGANVLTF.

V gene TRBV5-8 combines with J gene TRBJ2-2; 7 nucleotides agree with TRBD2. The CDR3 is 14 residues long. With 1 base clipped from V and 3 bases from J, the junction kept 0 bases outside the gene matches. Germline V lookup: CDR1 SGHTS, CDR2 YDEGEE. In DNA, the CDR3 is TGTGCCAGCAGCTTGCGGGGGGACACCGGGGAGCTGTTTTTT. Translating gives CASSLRGDTGELFF.